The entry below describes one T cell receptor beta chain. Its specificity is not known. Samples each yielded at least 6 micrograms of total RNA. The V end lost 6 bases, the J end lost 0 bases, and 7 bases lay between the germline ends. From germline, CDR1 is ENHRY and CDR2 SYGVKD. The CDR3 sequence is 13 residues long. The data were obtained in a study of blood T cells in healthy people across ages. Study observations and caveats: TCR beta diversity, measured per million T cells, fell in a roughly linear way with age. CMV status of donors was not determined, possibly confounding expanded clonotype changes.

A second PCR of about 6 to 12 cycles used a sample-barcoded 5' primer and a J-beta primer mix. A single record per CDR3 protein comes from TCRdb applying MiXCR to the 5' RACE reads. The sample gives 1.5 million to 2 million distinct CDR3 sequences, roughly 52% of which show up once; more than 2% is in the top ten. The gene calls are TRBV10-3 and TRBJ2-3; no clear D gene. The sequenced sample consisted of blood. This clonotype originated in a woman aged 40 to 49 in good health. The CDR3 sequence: CAIRGRSTDTQYF. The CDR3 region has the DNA TGTGCCATCAGGGGCAGGAGCACAGATACGCAGTATTTT.